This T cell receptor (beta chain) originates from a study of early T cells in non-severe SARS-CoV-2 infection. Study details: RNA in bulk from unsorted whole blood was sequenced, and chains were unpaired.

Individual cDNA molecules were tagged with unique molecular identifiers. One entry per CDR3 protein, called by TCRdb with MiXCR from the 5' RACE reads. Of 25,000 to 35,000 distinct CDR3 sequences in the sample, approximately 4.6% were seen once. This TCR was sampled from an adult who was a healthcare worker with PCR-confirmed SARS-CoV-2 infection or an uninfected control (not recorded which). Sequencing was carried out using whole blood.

The CDR3 sequence is CASSAGWITFF. CDR3 sequence (DNA): TGTGCCAGCAGCGCAGGGTGGATCACTTTCTTT. The chain recombines TRBV6-5 with TRBJ1-1, with D possibly TRBD1 on 5 matching bases. The CDR3 length is 11 residues. Germline V CDR1 and CDR2: MNHEY, SVGAGI. V was shortened by 6 bases and J by 12 bases, with 14 bases between the two germline ends.